Only a few counts were recorded for the clone carrying this T cell receptor beta chain. Its target is not known. 60 Vbeta and 13 Jbeta primers were used in PCR. Data came from immunoSEQ multiplex PCR; TCRdb stores just in-frame clones and leaves some out. The profile shows some 120,000 clones, around 77% of them singletons. This sample stems from a study of cytomegalovirus exposure and HLA in healthy donors. The overall study: Early released data had 80 million or so unique TCRs, all coming from HLA-typed donors. Whole-study results and caveats: Most TCR sequences were seen very rarely across donors, but some public TCRs occurred in many.

The CDR3 runs to 19 residues. The V and J ends lost 0 bases and 4 bases, in that order; junction bases with no gene match: 12. CDR1 is SEHNR, CDR2 FQNEAQ, per germline (reference sequence). Material for sequencing was PBMCs. V is TRBV7-9 and J is TRBJ2-1; 10 bases line up with TRBD2. This clonotype was sampled from a young man in good health and CMV-seropositive. The CDR3 DNA follows: TGTGCCAGCAGCTTAGCACTCGGTAGCGGGGGGCTGTGGTACAATGAGCAGTTCTTC. This sequence encodes CASSLALGSGGLWYNEQFF.